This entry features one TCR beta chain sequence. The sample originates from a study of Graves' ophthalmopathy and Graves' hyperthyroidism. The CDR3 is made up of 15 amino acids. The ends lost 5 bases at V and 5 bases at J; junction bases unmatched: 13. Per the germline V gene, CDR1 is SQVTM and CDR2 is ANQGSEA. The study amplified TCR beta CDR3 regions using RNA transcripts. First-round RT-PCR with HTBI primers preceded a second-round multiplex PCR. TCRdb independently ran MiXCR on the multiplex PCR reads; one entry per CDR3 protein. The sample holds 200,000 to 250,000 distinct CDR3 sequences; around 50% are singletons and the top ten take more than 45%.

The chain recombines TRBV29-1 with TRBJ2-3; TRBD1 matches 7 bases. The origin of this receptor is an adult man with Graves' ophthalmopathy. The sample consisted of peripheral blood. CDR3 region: CSVPNPRGIGDTQYF. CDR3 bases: TGCAGCGTTCCGAACCCCAGGGGGATTGGAGATACGCAGTATTTT.